This T cell receptor (beta chain) was captured in a study of blood T cell repertoires in COVID-19. In the study overall: Nucleic acid was either cDNA or gDNA, and it came from T cells, B-cell-depleted T cells, or PBMCs.

Germline V gene lookup returns CDR1 SGHRS and CDR2 YFSETQ. With 0 bases clipped from V and 0 bases from J, the junction kept 8 bases outside the gene matches. There are 18 residues in the CDR3. Recruited during active infection, patients (from Seattle) were subsequently followed longitudinally. Original handling: Amplification with reference gene primers provided the estimates of nucleated cell counts. Method: immunoSEQ multiplex PCR; TCRdb's copy keeps in-frame clones and lacks some. That table gives V, J and clone size, and the DNA gave D and trimming. The table shows about 240,000 clones, with around 90% occurring only once.

This sequence joins TRBV5-1 and TRBJ1-3, with 8 nucleotides matching TRBD1. Source material: peripheral blood. The receptor comes from a man between 25 and 39 years old with COVID-19, enrolled during active disease. The CDR3 sequence: CASSLGGTDRGSGNTIYF. CDR3 in DNA: TGCGCCAGCAGCTTGGGTGGGACCGACAGGGGCTCTGGAAACACCATATATTTT.